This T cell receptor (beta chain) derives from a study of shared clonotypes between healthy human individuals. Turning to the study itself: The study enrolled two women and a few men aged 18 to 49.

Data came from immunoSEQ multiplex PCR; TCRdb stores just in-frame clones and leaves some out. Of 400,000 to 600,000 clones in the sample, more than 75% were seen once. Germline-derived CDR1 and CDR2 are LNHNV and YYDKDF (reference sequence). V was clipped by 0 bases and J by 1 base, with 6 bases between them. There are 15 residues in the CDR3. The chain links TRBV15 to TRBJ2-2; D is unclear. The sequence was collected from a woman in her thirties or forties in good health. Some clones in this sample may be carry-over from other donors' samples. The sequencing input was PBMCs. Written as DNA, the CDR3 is TGTGCCACCAGCAGAGATGTCGGGAACACCGGGGAGCTGTTTTTT. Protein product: CATSRDVGNTGELFF. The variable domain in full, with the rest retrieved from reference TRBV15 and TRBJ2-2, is DAMVIQNPRYQVTQFGKPVTLSCSQTLNHNVMYWYQQKSSQAPKLLFHYYDKDFNNEADTPDNFQSRRPNTSFCFLDIRSPGLGDTAMYLCATSRDVGNTGELFFGEGSRLTVL.